This T cell receptor beta chain was recorded in a study of radiotherapy plus CTLA-4 blockade in lung cancer. The repertoire was sequenced with immunoSEQ multiplex PCR; TCRdb's copy has only in-frame clones and lacks some. The sample has about 68,000 clones, around 79% seen once. With 6 bases removed from V and 7 bases from J, the gap between germline ends came to 19 bases. Germline assignment: CDR1 MNHEY and CDR2 SMNVEV (reference sequence). This CDR3 region has 15 residues. The V gene is TRBV27, the J gene TRBJ2-1; tentative D call: TRBD2 (6 bases). The sequencing here drew on peripheral blood, taken from a patient treated with radiotherapy plus ipilimumab. The clonotype comes from a human donor with non-small cell lung cancer who had a complete response to radiotherapy plus ipilimumab. CDR3 bases: TGTGCCAGCAGCCCCTGGCGGGAAAGAGGTAATGAGCAGTTCTTC. Residues: CASSPWRERGNEQFF.